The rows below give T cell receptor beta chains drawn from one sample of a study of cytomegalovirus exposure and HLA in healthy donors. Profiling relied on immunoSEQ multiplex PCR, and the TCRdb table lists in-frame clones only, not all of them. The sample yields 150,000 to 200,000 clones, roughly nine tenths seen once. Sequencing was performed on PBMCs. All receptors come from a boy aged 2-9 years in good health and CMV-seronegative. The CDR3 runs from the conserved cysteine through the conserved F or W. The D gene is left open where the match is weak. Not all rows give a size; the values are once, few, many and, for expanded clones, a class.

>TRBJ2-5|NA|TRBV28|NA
CASRGILGAYVETQYF
TGTGCCAGCAGAGGGATTTTGGGGGCCTATGTGGAGACCCAGTACTTC
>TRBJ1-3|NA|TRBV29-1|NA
CSVEGDSGNTIYF
TGCAGCGTTGAGGGAGACTCTGGAAACACCATATATTTT
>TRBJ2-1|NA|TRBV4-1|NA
CASSRDSPSSYNEQFF
TGCGCCAGCAGCCGGGACTCCCCGAGCTCCTACAATGAGCAGTTCTTC
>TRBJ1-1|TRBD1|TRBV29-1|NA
CSVEGQGLTEAFF
TGCAGCGTTGAAGGACAGGGGCTCACTGAAGCTTTCTTT
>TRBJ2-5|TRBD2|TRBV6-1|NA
CASSAARGGAGETQYF
TGTGCCAGCAGTGCCGCCCGCGGGGGGGCCGGGGAGACCCAGTACTTC
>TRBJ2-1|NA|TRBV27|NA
CASSRQDNEQFF
TGTGCCAGCAGCCGACAGGACAATGAGCAGTTCTTC
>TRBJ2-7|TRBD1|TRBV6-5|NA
CASSYQTGTVYEQYF
TGTGCCAGCAGTTACCAGACCGGGACAGTCTACGAGCAGTACTTC
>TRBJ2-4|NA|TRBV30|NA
CAWQRDTGIGNIQYF
TGTGCCTGGCAAAGGGACACAGGGATTGGGAACATTCAGTACTTC
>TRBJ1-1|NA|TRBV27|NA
CASSLSGGNTEAFF
TGTGCCAGCAGTTTATCGGGGGGGAACACTGAAGCTTTCTTT
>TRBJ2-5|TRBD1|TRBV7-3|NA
CASSSDRGETQYF
TGTGCCAGCAGCTCGGACAGGGGAGAGACCCAGTACTTC
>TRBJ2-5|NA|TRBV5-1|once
CASSLSLYETQYF
TGCGCCAGCAGCTTGTCTTTATATGAGACCCAGTACTTC
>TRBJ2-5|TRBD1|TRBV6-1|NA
CASRGTVIEAQYF
TGTGCCAGCAGAGGGACAGTGATTGAGGCCCAGTACTTC
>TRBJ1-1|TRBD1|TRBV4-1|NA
CASSQRQGGNTEAFF
TGCGCCAGCAGCCAACGACAGGGAGGGAACACTGAAGCTTTCTTT
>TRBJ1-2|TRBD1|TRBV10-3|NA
CAISGRQGSNYGYTF
TGTGCCATCAGTGGGAGACAGGGGTCTAACTATGGCTACACCTTC
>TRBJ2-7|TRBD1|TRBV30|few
CAWSVGTGYYEQYF
TGTGCCTGGAGTGTAGGGACAGGGTACTACGAGCAGTACTTC
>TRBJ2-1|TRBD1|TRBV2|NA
CASSEEGGQGPPSYNEQFF
TGTGCCAGCAGTGAAGAAGGGGGACAGGGGCCTCCATCCTACAATGAGCAGTTCTTC
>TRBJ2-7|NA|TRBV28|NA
CASSLLSRRDEQYF
TGTGCCAGCAGTTTACTTTCTCGGAGGGACGAGCAGTACTTC
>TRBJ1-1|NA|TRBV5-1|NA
CASSLTAGATEAFF
TGCGCCAGCAGCTTGACAGCGGGTGCGACTGAAGCTTTCTTT
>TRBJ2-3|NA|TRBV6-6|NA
CASSRAGKGTDTQYF
TGTGCCAGCAGTAGGGCAGGGAAGGGCACAGATACGCAGTATTTT
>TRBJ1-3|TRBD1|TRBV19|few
CASSWTGASSGNTIYF
TGTGCCAGTAGTTGGACAGGGGCGTCCTCTGGAAACACCATATATTTT
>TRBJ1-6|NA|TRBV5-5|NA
CATTPGHLSSYNSPLHF
TGTGCCACCACCCCGGGACACCTGAGCTCCTATAATTCACCCCTCCACTTT
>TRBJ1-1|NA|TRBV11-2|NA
CASSRREEITEAFF
TGTGCCAGCAGTCGTCGGGAGGAAATAACTGAAGCTTTCTTT
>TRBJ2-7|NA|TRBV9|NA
CASSPQGSYEQYF
TGTGCCAGCAGCCCGCAGGGTTCCTACGAGCAGTACTTC
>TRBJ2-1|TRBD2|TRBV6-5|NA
CASRLAGANNEQFF
TGTGCCAGCAGATTAGCGGGGGCGAACAATGAGCAGTTCTTC
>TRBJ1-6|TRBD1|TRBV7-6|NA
CASSLSGTGNSPLHF
TGTGCCAGCAGCTTATCGGGGACAGGGAATTCACCCCTCCACTTT
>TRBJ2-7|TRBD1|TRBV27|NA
CASSGQGPYEQYF
TGTGCCAGCAGTGGACAGGGGCCTTACGAGCAGTACTTC
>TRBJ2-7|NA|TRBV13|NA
CASSLARQGGSYEQYF
TGTGCCAGCAGCTTAGCGCGCCAGGGTGGCTCCTACGAGCAGTACTTC
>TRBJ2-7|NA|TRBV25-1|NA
CASSAHPTDSSYEQYF
TGTGCCAGCAGTGCTCACCCGACAGATAGCTCCTACGAGCAGTACTTC
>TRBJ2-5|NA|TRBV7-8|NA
CASSSEWETQYF
TGTGCCAGCAGCTCCGAGTGGGAGACCCAGTACTTC
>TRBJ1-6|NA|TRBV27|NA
CASRGEHNSPLHF
TGTGCCAGCCGGGGGGAGCATAATTCACCCCTCCACTTT
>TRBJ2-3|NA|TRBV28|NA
CASSLTTAQYF
TGTGCCAGCAGTTTAACTACTGCGCAGTATTTT
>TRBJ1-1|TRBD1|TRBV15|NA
CATSRESQGVGAFF
TGTGCCACCAGCAGAGAATCACAGGGGGTTGGGGCTTTCTTT
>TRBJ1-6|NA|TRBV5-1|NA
CASSFGGGTPNSPLHF
TGCGCCAGCAGCTTCGGGGGAGGGACGCCCAATTCACCCCTCCACTTT
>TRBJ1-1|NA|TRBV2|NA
CASYRVNTEAFF
TGTGCCAGCTACAGGGTGAACACTGAAGCTTTCTTT
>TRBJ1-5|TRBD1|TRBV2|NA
CASTTDRGGNQPQHF
TGTGCCAGCACTACGGACAGGGGGGGCAATCAGCCCCAGCATTTT
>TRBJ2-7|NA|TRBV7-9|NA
CSSSSAGQFYEQYF
TGTTCCAGCAGCTCCGCGGGACAGTTTTACGAGCAGTACTTC
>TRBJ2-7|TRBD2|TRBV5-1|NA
CASSPLPSAGAYEQYF
TGCGCCAGCAGCCCCTTACCCTCTGCGGGGGCCTACGAGCAGTACTTC
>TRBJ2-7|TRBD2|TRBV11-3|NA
CASSPRAGSYEQYF
TGTGCCAGCAGCCCCCGAGCGGGGTCCTACGAGCAGTACTTC
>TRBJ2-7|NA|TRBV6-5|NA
CASSYSTPVAEQYF
TGTGCCAGCAGTTACTCGACCCCGGTAGCCGAGCAGTACTTC
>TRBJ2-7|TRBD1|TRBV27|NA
CASRTVLTGYHEQYF
TGTGCCAGCAGGACCGTTCTGACAGGGTACCACGAGCAGTACTTC
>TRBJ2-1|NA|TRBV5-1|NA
CASSLSLLTASYNEQFF
TGCGCCAGCAGCTTGAGCCTTTTGACAGCCTCCTACAATGAGCAGTTCTTC
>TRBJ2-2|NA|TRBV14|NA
CASSQVQRSNTGELFF
TGTGCCAGCAGCCAAGTTCAGCGGTCGAACACCGGGGAGCTGTTTTTT
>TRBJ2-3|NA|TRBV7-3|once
CASSPRGALTDTQYF
TGTGCCAGCAGCCCCCGGGGGGCCCTCACAGATACGCAGTATTTT
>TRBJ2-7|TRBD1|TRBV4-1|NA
CASSQASIRGQAIIYEQYF
TGCGCCAGCAGCCAAGCCTCCATAAGGGGACAGGCGATCATTTACGAGCAGTACTTC
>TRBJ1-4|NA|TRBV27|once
CASSFWGSRGIGNEKLFF
TGTGCCAGCAGTTTTTGGGGTTCTAGGGGTATTGGTAATGAAAAACTGTTTTTT
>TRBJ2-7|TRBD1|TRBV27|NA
CASSPGQAGEQYF
TGTGCCAGCAGTCCCGGACAGGCCGGCGAGCAGTACTTC
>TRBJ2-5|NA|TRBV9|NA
CASSVAPGGEREHETQYF
TGTGCCAGCAGCGTAGCACCTGGGGGCGAAAGGGAGCACGAGACCCAGTACTTC
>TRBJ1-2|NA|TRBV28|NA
CASSPQDSTNYGYTF
TGTGCCAGCAGTCCCCAGGACAGCACTAACTATGGCTACACCTTC
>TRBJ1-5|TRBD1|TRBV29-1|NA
CSVEEQGAPQHF
TGCAGCGTTGAAGAACAGGGGGCCCCCCAGCATTTT
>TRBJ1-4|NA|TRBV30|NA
CAWRSPGKLFF
TGTGCCTGGAGATCCCCGGGAAAACTGTTTTTT
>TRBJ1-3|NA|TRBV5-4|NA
CASSLAGALSGNTIYF
TGTGCCAGCAGCTTAGCAGGGGCCCTCTCTGGAAACACCATATATTTT
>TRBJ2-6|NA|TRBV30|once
CAWSLESSGANVLTF
TGTGCCTGGTCATTAGAGTCCTCTGGGGCCAACGTCCTGACTTTC
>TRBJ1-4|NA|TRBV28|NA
CASGTAINEKLFF
TGTGCCAGCGGAACAGCCATTAATGAAAAACTGTTTTTT
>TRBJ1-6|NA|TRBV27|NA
CASSQTKGSGSPLHF
TGTGCCAGCAGTCAAACAAAGGGGTCTGGTTCACCCCTCCACTTT
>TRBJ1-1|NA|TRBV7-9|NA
CASSLGVQDTEAFF
TGTGCCAGCAGCTTAGGGGTACAGGACACTGAAGCTTTCTTT
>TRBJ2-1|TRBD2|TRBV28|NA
CASSPPGLGYNEQFF
TGTGCCAGCAGTCCGCCGGGACTAGGGTACAATGAGCAGTTCTTC
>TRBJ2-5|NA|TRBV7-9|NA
CASSYQGETQYF
TGTGCCAGCAGCTACCAGGGGGAGACCCAGTACTTC
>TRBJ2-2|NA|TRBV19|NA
CASSSPGNTGELFF
TGTGCCAGTAGTTCCCCAGGGAACACCGGGGAGCTGTTTTTT
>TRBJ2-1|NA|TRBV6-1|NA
CASSGPTTFGTNEQFF
TGTGCCAGCAGTGGACCTACTACCTTCGGTACCAATGAGCAGTTCTTC
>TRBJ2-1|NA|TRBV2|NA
CASPGRGPVSSYNEQFF
TGTGCCAGCCCCGGGAGGGGGCCAGTCAGCTCCTACAATGAGCAGTTCTTC